These 25 T cell receptor beta chains were sequenced from one sample in a study of blood T cell repertoires in COVID-19. The protocol was immunoSEQ multiplex PCR, while the TCRdb copy is restricted to in-frame clones and leaves out a portion. This table has about 190,000 clones, 90% appearing once. The specimen was peripheral blood. Receptors originate from a middle-aged man with acute or convalescent COVID-19.

This clone was seen a single time. The V and J genes are TRBV15 and TRBJ2-1, with 9 bases identical to TRBD1. The CDR3 has 19 amino acids. The junction had 16 bases not matched to a gene; V was cut back by 3 bases and J by 4 bases. Germline CDR1 LNHNV, CDR2 YYDKDF (reference sequence). The CDR3 loop reads CATSSDTGTGSSPYNEQFF. Written as DNA, the CDR3 is TGTGCCACCAGCAGTGACACCGGGACAGGGTCTTCCCCATACAATGAGCAGTTCTTC.

J is TRBJ2-3 and V is TRBV6-2 or TRBV6-3, with 10 bases lining up with TRBD2. V shed 2 bases and J 5 bases; nucleotides not matched to a gene: 4. This CDR3 is built from 15 residues. Germline V gives CDR1 MNHEY, CDR2 SVGEGT. CDR3 DNA sequence: TGTGCCAGCAGTTACCCGGGACTAGCGATAGATACGCAGTATTTT. This codes for CASSYPGLAIDTQYF.

CDR3 bases: TGTGCCACCAGTGATACTTCGGACAGCGGAGAGACCCAGTACTTC. It codes for CATSDTSDSGETQYF. This chain connects TRBV24-1 to TRBJ2-5, with a weak D call TRBD1 (6 bases). Germline V gene lookup returns CDR1 KGHDR and CDR2 SFDVKD. V lost 3 bases and J 4 bases, leaving 14 bases between the germline ends. This CDR3 is built from 15 residues.

The rearrangement joins TRBV27 to TRBJ2-3; perhaps TRBD1 as D (5 bases). The CDR3 length is 14 residues. Trimming cost V 2 bases and J 1 base, with 7 bases left between them. CDR1 and CDR2 (germline): MNHEY, SMNVEV (reference sequence). CDR3: CASSLKQGTDTQYF. The CDR3 DNA sequence: TGTGCCAGCAGTTTAAAACAGGGCACAGATACGCAGTATTTT.

Concerning this clone itself: Other DNA sequences in the sample encode the same CDR3. The J gene is TRBJ2-3, the V gene TRBV5-4, with 8 bases aligning to TRBD1. Trimming at V came to 4 bases and at J to 15 bases, leaving 16 bases not matched to a gene. Per the germline V gene, CDR1 is SGHNT and CDR2 is YYREEE (reference sequence). This CDR3 has 14 residues. The CDR3 here is CASSPGQGRGSYYF. For the CDR3, the DNA is TGTGCCAGCAGCCCCGGACAGGGCCGGGGTTCGTATTATTTT.

This clone showed up just once. The chain combines TRBV9 with TRBJ2-2; the D gene is possibly TRBD2 (6 bases). V was pared by 4 bases and J by 0 bases, with 13 bases between. Per germline, CDR1 SGDLS and CDR2 YYNGEE. The CDR3 sequence is 16 residues long. The CDR3 sequence: CASSPQGDSNTGELFF. CDR3 bases: TGTGCCAGCAGCCCCCAAGGGGACTCGAACACCGGGGAGCTGTTTTTT.

This chain uses TRBV7-3 with TRBJ1-1; D gene ambiguous. CDR1 and CDR2 (germline): SGHTA, FQGTGA. The length of the CDR3 is 14 residues. V was clipped by 2 bases and J by 4 bases, with 11 bases between them. CDR3 coding DNA: TGTGCCAGCAGCTTACGCCAGACAAGCACTGAAGCTTTCTTT. Translation gives CASSLRQTSTEAFF.

The J gene is TRBJ2-3, the V gene TRBV7-9; D call uncertain. V was pared by 1 base and J by 3 bases, with 11 bases between. Looked up from germline, CDR1 is SEHNR and CDR2 is FQNEAQ (reference sequence). The length of the CDR3 is 15 residues. In nucleotides, the CDR3 is TGTGCCAGCAGCTTAGGGCTAGAGGAAACAGATACGCAGTATTTT. Its translation: CASSLGLEETDTQYF.

The chain links TRBV20-1 to TRBJ1-2; no clear D. V lost 3 bases to trimming and J lost 4 bases, with 6 bases between them. Germline V gene sequence: CDR1 DFQATT, CDR2 SNEGSKA (reference sequence). This CDR3 comprises 11 residues. CDR3 DNA: TGCAGTGCTAGGAGTTCCTATGGCTACACCTTC. This sequence encodes CSARSSYGYTF.

Only one count was recorded for this clone. The rearrangement joins TRBV27 to TRBJ2-2, with TRBD1 as a possible D gene (5 bases). V shed 9 bases and J shed 8 bases, with 28 bases lying between them. From germline, CDR1 is MNHEY and CDR2 SMNVEV (reference sequence). The CDR3 is 17 residues long. CDR3 loop: CASSGGDSNIYRGELFF. In DNA form, the CDR3 reads TGTGCCAGTTCCGGTGGAGACAGCAATATTTACCGGGGGGAGCTGTTTTTT.

This sequence joins TRBV9 and TRBJ2-2; 9 nucleotides align to TRBD1. Trimming took 3 bases from V and 3 from J; bases not matched to a gene: 3. Germline V lookup: CDR1 SGDLS, CDR2 YYNGEE. The CDR3 has 15 residues. CDR3: CASSADRGDTGELFF. The CDR3 nucleotides read TGTGCCAGCAGCGCAGACAGGGGGGACACCGGGGAGCTGTTTTTT. The full variable domain, with the rest looked up from reference TRBV9 and TRBJ2-2, is DSGVTQTPKHLITATGQRVTLRCSPRSGDLSVYWYQQSLDQGLQFLIQYYNGEERAKGNILERFSAQQFPDLHSELNLSSLELGDSALYFCASSADRGDTGELFFGEGSRLTVL.

This clone has only one observation. The genes are TRBV6-1 and TRBJ1-5, with 10 bases matching TRBD1. The CDR3 is 19 residues long. Germline lookup yields CDR1 MNHNS and CDR2 SASEGT. With 0 bases clipped from V and 0 bases from J, the junction kept 8 bases outside the gene matches. CDR3 nucleotides: TGTGCCAGCAGTGAAGCAGGACCGGGACAGGGGTATAGCAATCAGCCCCAGCATTTT. Amino acids: CASSEAGPGQGYSNQPQHF.

The rearrangement links TRBV5-1 to TRBJ1-6; TRBD1 aligns across 7 bases. Germline loops: CDR1 SGHRS, CDR2 YFSETQ. The length of the CDR3 is 15 residues. Unmatched junction bases numbered 4, after V lost 0 bases and J lost 7 bases. For the CDR3, the DNA is TGCGCCAGCAGCTTGGCCGGGACAGAGAATTCACCCCTCCACTTT. Translating gives CASSLAGTENSPLHF.

This sequence joins TRBV5-4 and TRBJ2-7, with 10 bases aligning to TRBD2. Looked up from germline, CDR1 is SGHNT and CDR2 is YYREEE (reference sequence). Trimming took 3 bases from V and 1 from J; bases not matched to a gene: 4. The CDR3 has 15 amino acids. CDR3 DNA: TGTGCCAGCAGCTCCACTAGCGGGATTTCCTACGAGCAGTACTTC. This gives the protein CASSSTSGISYEQYF.

The V gene is TRBV23-1, the J gene TRBJ2-2; TRBD1 is a possible D gene (5 bases). TRBV23-1 is an open reading frame whose function is uncertain. The CDR3 is 14 amino acids. The V gene lost 6 bases and the J gene lost 4 bases, with 12 bases spanning the gap. The CDR3 sequence: CASSPDTSTGELFF. The CDR3 nucleotides are TGCGCCAGCAGCCCGGACACCTCCACCGGGGAGCTGTTTTTT.

CDR3 sequence: CASSPKDRIRDNEQFF. The CDR3, as DNA: TGTGCCAGCTCACCAAAGGACAGAATCCGTGACAATGAGCAGTTCTTC. The genes are TRBV18 and TRBJ2-1; D may be TRBD1 (6 bases). Trimming removed 2 bases at V and 5 bases at J, with 16 bases between. Germline CDR1 is KGHSH and CDR2 is LQKENI. The CDR3 extends over 16 amino acids.

This chain joins TRBV16 and TRBJ2-4, with 7 bases lining up with TRBD2. This CDR3 region has 12 residues. Losses at the gene ends were 3 bases for V and 8 bases for J; bases not matched to a gene: 1. Germline V gives CDR1 KGHSY, CDR2 FQNENV. CDR3 sequence reads: CASSQGGDIQYF. The CDR3 DNA is TGTGCCAGCAGCCAGGGGGGGGACATTCAGTACTTC.

The gene calls are TRBV5-6 and TRBJ2-7, with D perhaps TRBD1 (5 bases). V shed 0 bases and J shed 3 bases, with 7 bases lying between them. From germline, CDR1 is SGHDT and CDR2 YYEEEE. This CDR3 spans 13 amino acids. The CDR3 loop reads CASSLGQSYEQYV. The CDR3 DNA is TGTGCCAGCAGCTTGGGACAGAGCTACGAGCAGTACGTC.

J is TRBJ2-1 and V is TRBV7-9, with D maybe TRBD2 (7 bases). Trimming pared 4 bases from V and 2 bases from J, leaving 18 bases between. Germline CDR1 and CDR2: SEHNR and FQNEAQ (reference sequence). The CDR3 has 17 amino acids. DNA for the CDR3: TGTGCCAGCAGCTCCCAAGGGGGGGCGGGGCCCTACAATGAGCAGTTCTTC. It specifies CASSSQGGAGPYNEQFF.

This sequence joins TRBV2 and TRBJ1-5; D call uncertain. The germline gives CDR1 SNHLY, CDR2 FYNNEI. The V and J ends lost 4 bases and 7 bases respectively, with 11 bases between them. The CDR3 consists of 13 residues. The CDR3 DNA reads TGTGCCAGCAGTGTCTTTAATTCCCAGCCCCAGCATTTT. It encodes CASSVFNSQPQHF.

Regarding this clone: Other DNA variants within this sample encode the same CDR3. In DNA form, the CDR3 reads TGTGCCAGTAACCTGCAAGGGGGGAACACTGAAGCTTTCTTT. Amino acid sequence: CASNLQGGNTEAFF. This rearrangement joins TRBV19 to TRBJ1-1, with a possible D match to TRBD1 (6 bases). This CDR3 region has 14 residues. Germline lookup yields CDR1 LNHDA and CDR2 SQIVND (reference sequence). V was shortened by 7 bases and J by 1 base, with 13 bases between the two germline ends.

This sequence joins TRBV5-5 and TRBJ1-3; D is unclear. Trimming removed 3 bases from V and 2 bases from J, with 9 bases in between. Germline V lookup: CDR1 SGHKS, CDR2 YYEKEE (reference sequence). This CDR3 has 14 residues. The CDR3 sequence: CASSSGGTGNTIYF. CDR3 nucleotide sequence: TGTGCCAGCAGCTCAGGAGGGACTGGAAACACCATATATTTT.

This chain joins TRBV27 and TRBJ1-3; TRBD1 might be the D (5 bases). The ends were cut back, 3 bases at V and 0 bases at J, with 9 bases in the middle. This CDR3 is 15 amino acids long. The germline gives CDR1 MNHEY, CDR2 SMNVEV (reference sequence). As DNA, the CDR3 is TGTGCCAGCAGTTTCGGCAGGGACTCTGGAAACACCATATATTTT. The encoded protein is CASSFGRDSGNTIYF.

The chain has TRBV28 and TRBJ2-1, with 9 bases lining up with TRBD1. The germline V gene has CDR1 MDHEN and CDR2 SYDVKM. The CDR3 runs 14 residues. V trimming: 0 bases; J trimming: 7 bases; junction bases outside the gene matches: 1. The CDR3 region is CASSLWDRGNEQFF. CDR3 nucleotide sequence: TGTGCCAGCAGTTTATGGGACAGGGGTAATGAGCAGTTCTTC.

DNA for the CDR3: TGTGCCAGCAGCTTAACAGGGGGGAGGGCTGAAGCTTTCTTT. Its translation is CASSLTGGRAEAFF. The rearrangement uses TRBV7-2 and TRBJ1-1; 8 nucleotides align to TRBD1. There are 14 residues in the CDR3. V was clipped by 2 bases and J by 6 bases; unmatched bases: 5. CDR1 and CDR2 from the germline V gene are SGHTA and FQGNSA.